A selection of T cell receptor beta chains follows, all from one sample in a study of cytomegalovirus exposure and HLA in healthy donors. Method: immunoSEQ multiplex PCR; TCRdb's copy keeps in-frame clones and lacks some. The data contain about 120,000 clones, 60% to 75% of them seen just once; the ten biggest clones take up less than 3.5%. Sequencing used PBMCs. The receptors shown here come from a woman aged 40-49 years in good health and CMV-seropositive. The CDR3 runs from the conserved cysteine through the conserved F or W.

j_call	v_call	cdr3_aa
TRBJ2-1	TRBV6-1	CASRGVVNEQFF
TRBJ2-3	TRBV27	CASSPRKGQSPRGTDTQYF
TRBJ1-5	TRBV6-6	CASSPLEQPQHF
TRBJ1-2	TRBV27	CASSSDSSYGYTF
TRBJ2-5	TRBV19	CASIGELQETQYF
TRBJ2-3	TRBV5-6	CASSLGQMVRDTQYF
TRBJ1-2	TRBV7-9	CASSPGTVYYGYTF
TRBJ2-7	TRBV10-3	CAIRLAGGEEQYF
TRBJ2-1	TRBV2	CASSRLLWGQDNEQFF
TRBJ2-3	TRBV7-2	CASSLAPGLAGTDTQYF
TRBJ1-4	TRBV7-8	CASSGGQISEKLFF
TRBJ1-2	TRBV7-8	CASSSDTGSNYGYTF
TRBJ1-2	TRBV5-4	CASSSGYGYTF
TRBJ2-7	TRBV30	CAWIQSGVEQYF
TRBJ1-3	TRBV6-5	CASSLDSRNTIYF
TRBJ1-5	TRBV18	CASSPGQDQPQHF
TRBJ2-2	TRBV9	CASSPRAGGNTGELFF
TRBJ2-7	TRBV25-1	CASSESGEVSYEQYF
TRBJ1-1	TRBV4-3	CASSAGLGGTEAFF
TRBJ1-1	TRBV14	CASSQDMNTEAFF
TRBJ2-6	TRBV19	CASSNNPTGEGMISGANVLTF
TRBJ1-4	TRBV7-9	CASSSLTGGDEKLFF